This T cell receptor (beta chain) stems from a study of shared clonotypes between healthy human individuals. Findings and caveats of the study: Among donors, clonotype sharing was expected to be affected by sequencing depth. The study generally estimated greater richness for naive than memory subsets. The small donor group covered limited genetic and exposure diversity. Among a few donors, roughly 5% of naive CD4 clonotypes were found in common.

Here immunoSEQ multiplex PCR was the method, and the copy in TCRdb shows in-frame clones only, minus some. This sample has some 240,000 clones, with about 65% found just once. The table lists this clone with a count of one. Its antigen is unknown. Trimming pared 2 bases from V and 6 bases from J, leaving 16 bases between. The V gene's germline CDR1 is SEHNR and CDR2 FQNEAQ (reference sequence). This CDR3 is 15 amino acids long. The sequence derives from a man aged 30 to 45 in good health. The sequenced sample was memory CD4+ T cells sorted from blood. The subset denotes: CD45RA-negative fraction. The chain employs TRBV7-9 and TRBJ2-5; D uncertain. The CDR3 here is CASSLRTDPAQTQYF. The CDR3 DNA follows: TGTGCCAGCAGCTTAAGGACGGACCCGGCTCAGACCCAGTACTTC. The whole variable domain, remainder taken from reference TRBV7-9 and TRBJ2-5, is DTGVSQNPRHKITKRGQNVTFRCDPISEHNRLYWYRQTLGQGPEFLTYFQNEAQLEKSRLLSDRFSAERPKGSFSTLEIQRTEQGDSAMYLCASSLRTDPAQTQYFGPGTRLLVL.